The clone carrying this TCR beta chain was seen just once. Antigen unknown. The treatment here: around 19 received Ad26.COV2.S at low or high dose, single or two shots; roughly five received placebo; per-sample allocation not given. The study sampled participants on day 63 after the first vaccine or placebo injection. This vaccine is an Ad26 vector that expresses the Wuhan-strain SARS-CoV-2 spike. This sample was included in a study of Ad26.COV2.S vaccination and SARS-CoV-2 variants. At the level of the study: The COV1001 Ad26.COV2.S trial arm included the donor. Study-level points and caveats: Reported post-vaccination CD8+ and CD4+ T cell responses to spike showed substantial breadth. It was found that vaccine and placebo recipients had similar non-spike TCR breadth.

This table comes from immunoSEQ multiplex PCR, and its TCRdb copy is limited to in-frame clones, with some not included. Altogether 350,000 to 450,000 clones are present, approximately 91% being singletons, with the ten largest covering under 2%. Sequencing used peripheral blood, obtained in a trial of Ad26.COV2.S vaccine versus placebo. The sequence was obtained from a person aged 18-60 years who received the Ad26.COV2.S COVID-19 vaccine or a placebo.

CDR3 region: CASGFLDRGHTGELFF. In DNA form, the CDR3 reads TGTGCTAGTGGTTTTCTGGACAGGGGGCATACCGGGGAGCTGTTTTTT. This chain connects TRBV12-5 to TRBJ2-2; TRBD1 matches 11 bases. Germline V gene lookup returns CDR1 LGHNT and CDR2 FRNRAP. V shed 3 bases and J 5 bases; nucleotides not matched to a gene: 5. The CDR3 spans 16 residues.